This T cell receptor beta chain was sequenced for a study of T cells in localized non-small cell lung cancer. On this clone: Its specificity is not known.

Overall study results and limits: Adjacent uninvolved lung tissue had the highest T cell clonality, exceeding tumor. The tumor had only one region sequenced, so heterogeneity remains possible. Patients showing higher blood T cell density tended to see longer overall survival. Median detection of top 100 tumor clones in adjacent lung was 57 clones.

The method was immunoSEQ multiplex PCR; TCRdb's version includes in-frame clones alone and lacks a portion of them. This repertoire shows about 33,000 clones, under 90% found once; its top ten account for 4.1%. The length of the CDR3 is 14 residues. J lost 0 bases, V lost 5 bases, and 3 bases had no gene match. The germline gives CDR1 KGHSH, CDR2 LQKENI. This TCR came from a man between 40 and 70 years old with stage I lung adenocarcinoma. The V call is TRBV18, the J call TRBJ1-1, with 7 nucleotides matching TRBD1. The sequencing used peripheral blood, collected before any cancer treatment. CDR3 nucleotides: TGTGCCAGCTCATCGGGACAGTTGAACACTGAAGCTTTCTTT. Translation gives CASSSGQLNTEAFF.